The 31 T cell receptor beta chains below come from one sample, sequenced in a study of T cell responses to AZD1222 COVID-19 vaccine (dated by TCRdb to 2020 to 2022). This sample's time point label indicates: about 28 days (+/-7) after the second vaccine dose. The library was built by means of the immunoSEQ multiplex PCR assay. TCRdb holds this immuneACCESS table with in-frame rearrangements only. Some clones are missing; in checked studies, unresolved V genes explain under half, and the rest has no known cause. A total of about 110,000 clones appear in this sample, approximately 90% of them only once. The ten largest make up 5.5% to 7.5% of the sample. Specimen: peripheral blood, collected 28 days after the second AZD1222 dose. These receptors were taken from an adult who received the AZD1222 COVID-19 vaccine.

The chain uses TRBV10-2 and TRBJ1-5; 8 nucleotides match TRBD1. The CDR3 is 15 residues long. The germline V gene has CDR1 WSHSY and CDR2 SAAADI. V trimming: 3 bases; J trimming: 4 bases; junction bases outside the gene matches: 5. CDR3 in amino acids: CASSETGGRNQPQHF. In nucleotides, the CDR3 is TGCGCCAGCAGTGAAACAGGGGGTAGGAATCAGCCCCAGCATTTT.

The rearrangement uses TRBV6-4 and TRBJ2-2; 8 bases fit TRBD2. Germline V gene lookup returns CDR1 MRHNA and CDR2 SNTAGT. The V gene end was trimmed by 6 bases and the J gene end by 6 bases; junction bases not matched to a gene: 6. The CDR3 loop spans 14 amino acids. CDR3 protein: CASSPGTSSGELFF. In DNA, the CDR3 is TGTGCCAGCAGCCCCGGGACTAGTTCCGGGGAGCTGTTTTTT.

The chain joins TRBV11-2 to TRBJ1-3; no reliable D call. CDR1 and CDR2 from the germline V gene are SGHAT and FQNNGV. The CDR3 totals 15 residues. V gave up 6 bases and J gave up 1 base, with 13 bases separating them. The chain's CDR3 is CASSPMSGSGNTIYF. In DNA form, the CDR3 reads TGTGCCAGCAGTCCTATGTCCGGGTCTGGAAACACCATATATTTT.

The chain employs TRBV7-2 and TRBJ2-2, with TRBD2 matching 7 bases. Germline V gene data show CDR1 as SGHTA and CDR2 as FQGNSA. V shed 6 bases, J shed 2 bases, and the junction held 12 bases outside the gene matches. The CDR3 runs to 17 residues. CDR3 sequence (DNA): TGTGCCAGCAGTCGCGGGAGTTCCCGCCCAAACACCGGGGAGCTGTTTTTT. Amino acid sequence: CASSRGSSRPNTGELFF.

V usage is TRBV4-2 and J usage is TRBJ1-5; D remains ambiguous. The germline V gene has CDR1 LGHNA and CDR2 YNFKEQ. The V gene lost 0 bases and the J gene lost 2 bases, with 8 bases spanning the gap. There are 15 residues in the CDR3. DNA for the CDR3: TGTGCCAGCAGCCAAGATACCGGGGGCAATCAGCCCCAGCATTTT. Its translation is CASSQDTGGNQPQHF.

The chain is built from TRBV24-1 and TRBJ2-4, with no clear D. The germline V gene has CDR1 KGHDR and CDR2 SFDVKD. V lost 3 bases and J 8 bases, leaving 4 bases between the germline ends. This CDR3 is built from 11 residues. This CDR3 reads CATSDGYIQYF. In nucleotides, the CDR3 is TGTGCCACCAGTGATGGGTACATTCAGTACTTC.

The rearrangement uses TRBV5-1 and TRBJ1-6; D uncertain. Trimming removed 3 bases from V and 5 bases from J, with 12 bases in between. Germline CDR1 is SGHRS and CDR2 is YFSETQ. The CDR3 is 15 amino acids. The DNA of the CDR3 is TGCGCCAGCAGCTCCCGGACCGAGAATAATTCACCCCTCCACTTT. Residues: CASSSRTENNSPLHF.

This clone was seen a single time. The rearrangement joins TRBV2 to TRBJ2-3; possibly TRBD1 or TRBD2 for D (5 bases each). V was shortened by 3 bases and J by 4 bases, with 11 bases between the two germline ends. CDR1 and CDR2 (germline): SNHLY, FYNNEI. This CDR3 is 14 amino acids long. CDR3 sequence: CASSDQGPADTQYF. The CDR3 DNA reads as TGTGCCAGCAGTGATCAGGGACCGGCAGATACGCAGTATTTT.

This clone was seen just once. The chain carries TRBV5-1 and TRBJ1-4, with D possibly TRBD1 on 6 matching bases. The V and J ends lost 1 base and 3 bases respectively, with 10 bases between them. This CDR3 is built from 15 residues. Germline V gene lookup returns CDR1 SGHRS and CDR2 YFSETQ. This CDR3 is CASSLSQGSNEKLFF. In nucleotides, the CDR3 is TGCGCCAGCAGCTTGAGTCAGGGGTCTAATGAAAAACTGTTTTTT.

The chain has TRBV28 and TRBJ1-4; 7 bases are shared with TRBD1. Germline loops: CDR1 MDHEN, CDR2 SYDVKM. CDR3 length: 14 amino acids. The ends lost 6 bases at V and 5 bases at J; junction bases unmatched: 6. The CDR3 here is CASSTGTANEKLFF. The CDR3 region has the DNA TGTGCCAGCAGCACCGGGACAGCAAATGAAAAACTGTTTTTT.

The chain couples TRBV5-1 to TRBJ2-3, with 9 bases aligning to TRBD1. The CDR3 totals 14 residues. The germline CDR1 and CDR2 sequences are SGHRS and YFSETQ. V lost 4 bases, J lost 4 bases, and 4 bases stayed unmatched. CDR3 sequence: CASSRDRESDTQYF. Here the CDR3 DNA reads TGCGCCAGCAGCCGGGACAGGGAATCAGATACGCAGTATTTT. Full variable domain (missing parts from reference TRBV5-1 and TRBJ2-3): KAGVTQTPRYLIKTRGQQVTLSCSPISGHRSVSWYQQTPGQGLQFLFEYFSETQRNKGNFPGRFSGRQFSNSRSEMNVSTLELGDSALYLCASSRDRESDTQYFGPGTRLTVL.

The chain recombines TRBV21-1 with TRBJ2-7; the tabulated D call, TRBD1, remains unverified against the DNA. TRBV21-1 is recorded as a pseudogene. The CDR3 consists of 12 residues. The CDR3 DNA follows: TGTGCAGGGGGCTGGGGGGAAGACGAGCAGTACTTC. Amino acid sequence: CAGGWGEDEQYF.

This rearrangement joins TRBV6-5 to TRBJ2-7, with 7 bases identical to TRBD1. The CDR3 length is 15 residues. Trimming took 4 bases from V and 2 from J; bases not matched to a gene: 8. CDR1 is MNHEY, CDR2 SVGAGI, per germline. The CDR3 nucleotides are TGTGCCAGCAGTTGGGACAGTCTAACGCCCTACGAGCAGTACTTC. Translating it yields CASSWDSLTPYEQYF.

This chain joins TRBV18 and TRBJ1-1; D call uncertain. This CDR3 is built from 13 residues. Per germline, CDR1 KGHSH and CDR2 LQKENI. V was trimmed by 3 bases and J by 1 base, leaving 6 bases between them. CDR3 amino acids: CASSPDGNTEAFF. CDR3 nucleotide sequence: TGTGCCAGCTCACCTGACGGGAACACTGAAGCTTTCTTT.

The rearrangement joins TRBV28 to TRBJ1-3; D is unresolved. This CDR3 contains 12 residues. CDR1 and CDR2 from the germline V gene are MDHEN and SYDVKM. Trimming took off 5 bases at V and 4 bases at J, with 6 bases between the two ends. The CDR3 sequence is CASSKSGNTIYF. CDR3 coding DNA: TGTGCCAGCAGTAAAAGCGGAAACACCATATATTTT.

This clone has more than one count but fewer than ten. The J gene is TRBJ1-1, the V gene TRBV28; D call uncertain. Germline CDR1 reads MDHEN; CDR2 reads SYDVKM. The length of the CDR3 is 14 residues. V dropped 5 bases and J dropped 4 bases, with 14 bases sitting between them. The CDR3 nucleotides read TGTGCCAGCAGTGAATACCCGTGGGGCACTGAAGCTTTCTTT. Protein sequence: CASSEYPWGTEAFF.

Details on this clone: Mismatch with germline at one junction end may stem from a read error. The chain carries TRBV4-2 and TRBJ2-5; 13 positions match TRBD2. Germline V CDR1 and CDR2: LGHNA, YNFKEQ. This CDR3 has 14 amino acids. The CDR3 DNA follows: TGTGCCAGCAGCCAGCAGACTAGCGGGGGGACTTGGAACTTC. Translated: CASSQQTSGGTWNF.

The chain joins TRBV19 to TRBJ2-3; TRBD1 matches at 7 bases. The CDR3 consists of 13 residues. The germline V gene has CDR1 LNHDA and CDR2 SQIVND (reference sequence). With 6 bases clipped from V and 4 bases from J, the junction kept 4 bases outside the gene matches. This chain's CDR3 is CASSDTGADTQYF. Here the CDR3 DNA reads TGTGCCAGTAGCGATACAGGGGCAGATACGCAGTATTTT.

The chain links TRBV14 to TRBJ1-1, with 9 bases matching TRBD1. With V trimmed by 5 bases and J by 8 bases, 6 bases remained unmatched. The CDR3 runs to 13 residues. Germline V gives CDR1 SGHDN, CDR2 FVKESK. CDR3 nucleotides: TGTGCCAGCAGCAAGGGACAGGGACCAGAAGCTTTCTTT. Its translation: CASSKGQGPEAFF.

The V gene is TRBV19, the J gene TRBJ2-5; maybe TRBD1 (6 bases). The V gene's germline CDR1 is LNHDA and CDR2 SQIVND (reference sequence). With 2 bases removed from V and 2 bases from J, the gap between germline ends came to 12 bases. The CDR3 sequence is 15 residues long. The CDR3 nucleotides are TGTGCCAGTAGTATATGGGGACACAGACAAGAGACCCAGTACTTC. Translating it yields CASSIWGHRQETQYF.

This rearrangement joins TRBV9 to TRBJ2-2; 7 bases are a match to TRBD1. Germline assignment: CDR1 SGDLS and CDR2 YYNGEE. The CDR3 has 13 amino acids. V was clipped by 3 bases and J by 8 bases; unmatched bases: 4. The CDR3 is CASSAGGRGELFF. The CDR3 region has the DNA TGTGCCAGCAGCGCAGGGGGTAGGGGGGAGCTGTTTTTT. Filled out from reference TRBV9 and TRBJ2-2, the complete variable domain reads DSGVTQTPKHLITATGQRVTLRCSPRSGDLSVYWYQQSLDQGLQFLIQYYNGEERAKGNILERFSAQQFPDLHSELNLSSLELGDSALYFCASSAGGRGELFFGEGSRLTVL.

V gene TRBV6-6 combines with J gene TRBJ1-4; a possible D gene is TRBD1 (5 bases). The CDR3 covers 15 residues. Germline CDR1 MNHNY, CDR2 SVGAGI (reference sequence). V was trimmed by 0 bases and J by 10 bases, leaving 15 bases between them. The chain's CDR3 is CASSYSGEAGGKLFF. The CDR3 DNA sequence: TGTGCCAGCAGTTACTCAGGGGAAGCCGGTGGAAAACTGTTTTTT.

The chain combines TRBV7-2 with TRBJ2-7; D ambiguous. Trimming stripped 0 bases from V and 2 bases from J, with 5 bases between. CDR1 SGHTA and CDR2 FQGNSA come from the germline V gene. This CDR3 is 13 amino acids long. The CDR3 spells CASSLAPTYEQYF. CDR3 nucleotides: TGTGCCAGCAGCTTAGCCCCCACCTACGAGCAGTACTTC.

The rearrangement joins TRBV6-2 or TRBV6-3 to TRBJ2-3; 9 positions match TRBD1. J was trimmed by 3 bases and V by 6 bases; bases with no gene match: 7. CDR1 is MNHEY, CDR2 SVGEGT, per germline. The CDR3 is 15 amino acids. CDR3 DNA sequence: TGTGCCAGCAGACCTCACGGACAGGGGACAGATACGCAGTATTTT. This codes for CASRPHGQGTDTQYF.

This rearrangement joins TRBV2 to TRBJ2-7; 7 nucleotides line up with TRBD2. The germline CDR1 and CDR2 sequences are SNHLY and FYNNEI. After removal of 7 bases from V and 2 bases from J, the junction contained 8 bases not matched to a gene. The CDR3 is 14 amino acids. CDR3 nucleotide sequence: TGTGCCAGCACCGACTCAAGCGGGGCCTACGAGCAGTACTTC. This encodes CASTDSSGAYEQYF.

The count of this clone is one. CDR3 DNA sequence: TGTGCCAGCAGTTCCCCCGGGCTCCCCCCCTACGAGCAGTACTTC. The encoded protein is CASSSPGLPPYEQYF. The V call is TRBV27, the J call TRBJ2-7; D uncertain. In germline, CDR1 is MNHEY, CDR2 SMNVEV (reference sequence). This CDR3 comprises 15 residues. V was trimmed by 4 bases and J by 2 bases, leaving 15 bases between them.

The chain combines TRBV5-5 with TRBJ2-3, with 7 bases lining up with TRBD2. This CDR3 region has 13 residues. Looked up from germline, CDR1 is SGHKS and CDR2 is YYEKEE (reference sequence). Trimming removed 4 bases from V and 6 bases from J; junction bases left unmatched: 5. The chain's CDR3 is CASSGGESDTQYF. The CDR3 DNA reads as TGTGCCAGCAGCGGGGGGGAATCGGATACGCAGTATTTT.

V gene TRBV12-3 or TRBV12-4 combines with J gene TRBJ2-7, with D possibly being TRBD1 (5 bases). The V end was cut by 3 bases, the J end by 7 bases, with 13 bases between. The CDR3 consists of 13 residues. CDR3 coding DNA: TGTGCCAGCAGTTTGTGGGGCAGAGAAGAGCAGTACTTC. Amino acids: CASSLWGREEQYF.

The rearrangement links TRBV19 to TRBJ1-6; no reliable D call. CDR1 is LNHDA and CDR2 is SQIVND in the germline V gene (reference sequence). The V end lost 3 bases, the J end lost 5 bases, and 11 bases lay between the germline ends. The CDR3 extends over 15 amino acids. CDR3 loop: CASSMAGRNNSPLHF. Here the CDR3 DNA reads TGTGCCAGTAGTATGGCCGGACGAAATAATTCACCCCTCCACTTT.

CDR3 in amino acids: CASSERTGGVSSGNTIYF. As DNA, the CDR3 is TGTGCCAGCAGTGAGAGAACAGGGGGTGTATCTTCTGGAAACACCATATATTTT. This sequence joins TRBV6-1 and TRBJ1-3; 8 positions match TRBD1. There are 18 residues in the CDR3. Germline CDR1 and CDR2: MNHNS and SASEGT. V lost 3 bases to trimming and J lost 1 base; unmatched junction nucleotides: 11.

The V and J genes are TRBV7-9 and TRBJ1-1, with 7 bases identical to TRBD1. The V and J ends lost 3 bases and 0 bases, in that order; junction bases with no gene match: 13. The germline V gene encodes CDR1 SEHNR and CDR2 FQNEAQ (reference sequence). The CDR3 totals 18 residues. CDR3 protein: CASSFPYRGQRMNTEAFF. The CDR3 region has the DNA TGTGCCAGCAGCTTCCCCTACAGGGGCCAACGCATGAACACTGAAGCTTTCTTT. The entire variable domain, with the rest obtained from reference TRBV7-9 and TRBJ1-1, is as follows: DTGVSQNPRHKITKRGQNVTFRCDPISEHNRLYWYRQTLGQGPEFLTYFQNEAQLEKSRLLSDRFSAERPKGSFSTLEIQRTEQGDSAMYLCASSFPYRGQRMNTEAFFGQGTRLTVV.